Here is one T cell receptor beta chain with its context. Antigen unknown. Between the mid-2010s and the late 2010s, patients underwent resection in Japan or China. Histologic diagnosis was independently verified by two lung pathologists. The length of the CDR3 is 12 residues. Trimming took off 5 bases at V and 13 bases at J, with 12 bases between the two ends. Germline CDR1 and CDR2: MNHEY and SVGAGI. Using immunoSEQ multiplex PCR, the repertoire was profiled, and TCRdb retains in-frame clones only, with some absent. Here the sample spans some 1,200 clones, approximately 87% being singletons. This record belongs to a study of immune evolution from preneoplasia to lung adenocarcinoma. Overall study findings and caveats: Clonality was highest in normal lung, lower in later-stage lesions apparently. Top clone frequencies peaked in normal lung, apparently declining through invasive adenocarcinoma.

The sequenced material came from FFPE adjacent normal lung tissue. The chain has TRBV6-5 and TRBJ1-6; D may be TRBD1 (6 bases). This TCR came from a person aged 55 to 75 with lung adenocarcinoma. In nucleotides, the CDR3 is TGTGCCAGCAGTAGAACAGGGTCGCCCCTCCACTTT. It yields the protein CASSRTGSPLHF.